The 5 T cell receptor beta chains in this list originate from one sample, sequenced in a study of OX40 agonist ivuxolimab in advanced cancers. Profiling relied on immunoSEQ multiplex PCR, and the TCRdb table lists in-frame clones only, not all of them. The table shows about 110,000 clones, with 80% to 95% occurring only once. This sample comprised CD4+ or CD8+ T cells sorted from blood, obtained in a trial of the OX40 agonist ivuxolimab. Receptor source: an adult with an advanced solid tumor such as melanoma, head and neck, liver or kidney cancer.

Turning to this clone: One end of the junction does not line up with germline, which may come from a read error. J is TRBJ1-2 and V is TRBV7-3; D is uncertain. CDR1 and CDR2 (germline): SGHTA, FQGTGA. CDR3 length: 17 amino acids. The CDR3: CASSLTQRTGINYGYTF. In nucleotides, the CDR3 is TGTGCCAGCAGCCTAACACAACGAACCGGGATAAACTATGGCTACACCTTC.

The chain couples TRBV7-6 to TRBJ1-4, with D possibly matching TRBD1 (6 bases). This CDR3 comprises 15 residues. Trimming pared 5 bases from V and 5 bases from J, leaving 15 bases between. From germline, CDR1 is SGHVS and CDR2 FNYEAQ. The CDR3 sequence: CASSPPGTMNEKLFF. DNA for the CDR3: TGTGCCAGCAGCCCTCCCGGGACAATGAATGAAAAACTGTTTTTT.

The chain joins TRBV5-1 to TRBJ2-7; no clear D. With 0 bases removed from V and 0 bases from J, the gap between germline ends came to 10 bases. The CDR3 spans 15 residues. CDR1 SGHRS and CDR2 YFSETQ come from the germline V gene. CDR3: CASSLVPGNSYEQYF. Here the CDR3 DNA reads TGCGCCAGCAGCTTGGTGCCCGGCAACTCCTACGAGCAGTACTTC. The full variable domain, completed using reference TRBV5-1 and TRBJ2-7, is KAGVTQTPRYLIKTRGQQVTLSCSPISGHRSVSWYQQTPGQGLQFLFEYFSETQRNKGNFPGRFSGRQFSNSRSEMNVSTLELGDSALYLCASSLVPGNSYEQYFGPGTRLTVT.

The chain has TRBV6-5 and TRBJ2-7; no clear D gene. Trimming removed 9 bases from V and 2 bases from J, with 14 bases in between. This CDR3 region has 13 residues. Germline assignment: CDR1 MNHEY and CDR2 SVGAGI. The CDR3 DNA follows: TGTGCCAGTCGAATGGCAGTAGCCTACGAGCAGTACTTC. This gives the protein CASRMAVAYEQYF.

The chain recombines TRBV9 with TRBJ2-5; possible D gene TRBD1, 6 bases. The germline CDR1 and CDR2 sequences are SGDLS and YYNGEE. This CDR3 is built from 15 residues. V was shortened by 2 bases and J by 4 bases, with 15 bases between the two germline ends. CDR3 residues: CASSVLGTPTETQYF. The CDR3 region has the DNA TGTGCCAGCAGCGTTCTTGGGACACCCACAGAGACCCAGTACTTC.